This T cell receptor beta chain was found in a study of blood T cell repertoires in COVID-19. Study details: Acute and convalescent COVID-19 specimens originated in the United States, Italy and Spain. From T cells, B-cell-depleted T cells, or PBMCs came the material, which was cDNA or gDNA.

As handled by the study authors: Nucleated cell number was recorded as an estimate derived from reference gene primer amplification. Profiling relied on immunoSEQ multiplex PCR, and the TCRdb table lists in-frame clones only, not all of them. V and J calls and clone size are those listed in that table; D and trimming were worked out from the DNA. The sample lists about 70,000 clones, roughly four fifths occurring once. This TCR was recovered from an older woman with acute or convalescent COVID-19. The sample consisted of peripheral blood.

In nucleotides, the CDR3 is TGTGCTAGTGGCCACTCCTCAGGGGTCACTGAAGCTTTCTTT. Its protein is CASGHSSGVTEAFF. V usage is TRBV12-5 and J usage is TRBJ1-1; possible D gene TRBD1, 6 bases. Trimming took 6 bases from V and 4 from J, leaving 15 bases between them. Germline V gene sequence: CDR1 LGHNT, CDR2 FRNRAP. The CDR3 spans 14 residues.